Sequencing of this TCR beta chain was carried out in a study of regulatory T cells in long-lasting Graves disease (dated by TCRdb to the early 2020s). Regarding the research as a whole: Patients with newly diagnosed Graves' disease had been on antithyroid drugs for under 3 months. Peripheral blood TCR sequencing and RNA sequencing compared persistent Graves' disease patients with newly diagnosed Graves' disease patients. The study was registered as a clinical trial and conducted in China. A total of around 35 samples were covered by TCR sequencing, comprising approximately 13 persistent and 20 or so newly diagnosed Graves' disease patients.

Points the paper makes about the study in general: Persistent patients shared more public clonotypes among themselves (approximately 2,500) than newly diagnosed patients did (more than 950). Compared with newly diagnosed patients, patients with persistent Graves' disease had lower TCR Shannon entropy and fewer highly expanded clones, which suggests clonal expansion. TRBV28, TRBJ1-2 and TRBJ2-5 were preferentially used in persistent disease, while TRBV20-1 and TRBJ2-1 were favored in newly diagnosed disease. As a limitation, the authors acknowledged that the small sample size may reduce accuracy. Because the primary lesion, thyroid tissue, could not be accessed, the study looked at peripheral blood alone. Only the TCR beta chain was sequenced and analyzed.

The CDR3 contains 15 residues, cysteine and phenylalanine counted. Of the read, only the CDR3 DNA is kept; its 45 bases are in frame from base 1. CDR1 and CDR2 were assigned from the germline V gene (reference sequence) as LGHDT and YNNKEL. V lost 3 bases and J lost 0 bases; the stretch between them is 11 bases long. The time point tag for this specimen amounts to: newly diagnosed GD, antithyroid drugs for less than 3 months. For both TCR sequencing and RNA sequencing, RNA was extracted from PBMCs using TRIzol. The diagnosis of Graves' disease followed American Thyroid Association guidelines. The patients came from an endocrinology department in Xi'an, China. From each patient, approximately 10 milliliters of peripheral blood was collected into an EDTA anticoagulant tube. Ficoll Paque Plus density gradient separation was used to isolate PBMCs, and no additional T cell sorting was done. RNA quality was checked with an Agilent 2100 Bioanalyzer and agarose gel, and concentration with a NanoDrop 2000.

This clonotype was seen many times. Its antigen specificity is not known. The record has no base qualities; no much larger clone is one base away. The library was obtained by multiplex PCR. Sequencing took place on an Illumina HiSeq 4000. To build TCR beta libraries, CDR3 regions were amplified by Arm-PCR using iRepertoire HTBI primers. PCR products were gel purified before sequencing. Per the authors' processing: Gene usage analysis of CDR3 amino acid clonotypes relied on the roughly 58 TRBV and 15 or so TRBJ segments identified across samples. COPE and FqMerger were used to merge the filtered high-quality paired reads into contigs. BLAST was used to align contigs to IMGT TRBV, TRBD and TRBJ reference genes, with CDR3 defined following IMGT. Any clonotype with a frequency above 0.1% was classified as a highly expanded clone. Shannon entropy was used to measure repertoire diversity, and the Gini coefficient was used to measure V-J evenness. A clonotype found in more than one individual was treated as public. TCRdb ran its own pipeline on the public reads, namely fastp trimming at Q25 and MiXCR clone calling, and kept in-frame beta chains. Under each unique CDR3 protein, matching rows form one entry showing the most common genes and DNA. TCRdb's processing, not the authors' own work, is the source of the V and J calls. For this sample the table gives about 440,000 distinct CDR3 sequences, of which around 14% were detected only once. Around 17% of the sample is held by the ten biggest clonotypes.

The same specimen was also included in a second study, on T cells in Graves' hyperthyroidism and ophthalmopathy. The second publication reports: A patient counted as having stable Graves' hyperthyroidism if no progression to ophthalmopathy occurred over 18 months of follow-up. Hyperthyroidism patients were aged 18 to 65 years and newly diagnosed, with disease duration of less than 2 months. The study excluded patients with uncontrolled infections, other autoimmune diseases, pregnancy or lactation. Clinical symptoms, serum thyroxine and TRAb, thyroid ultrasound, and orbital computed tomography formed the basis for the diagnoses. A first-round RT-PCR of the TCR CDR3 used the HTBI primer set with the Qiagen OneStep RT-PCR kit. Most expanded thyroid clonotypes (frequency above 0.001) were also found in blood, which suggests that blood repertoires may mirror thyroid immune responses. A 13 V-J signature model separated ophthalmopathy from stable hyperthyroidism, with around 91% sensitivity and about 81% specificity in cross-validation and 80%/75% in testing. In validation, the model predicted progression to ophthalmopathy a median of approximately 6.6 months before onset, with over 60% sensitivity and roughly 79% specificity. TCR V-J signatures able to tell the groups apart were searched for in a discovery cohort of 90 to 100 patients, of whom more than 40 had Graves' ophthalmopathy and some 60 had stable Graves' hyperthyroidism. Whether ophthalmopathy could be predicted prospectively was tested in an independent validation cohort made up of approximately 19 hyperthyroidism patients plus 17 patients who later progressed to ophthalmopathy. The roughly 100 discovery patients were randomly split 7:3 into training and test sets. The study also compared thyroid tissue and blood T-cell repertoires from about six Graves' hyperthyroidism patients. Following sampling, methimazole starting at 30 mg daily was given to hyperthyroidism patients, and high-dose intravenous methylprednisolone was given to ophthalmopathy patients. The libraries were constructed in a second round of multiplex PCR and then size-selected and purified. Sequencing of the libraries was done on an Illumina HiSeq2000 using paired-end 100 bp reads. SOAPnuke was used to process the raw data, throwing out any read that contained adapters or uncalled bases, had a mean Phred below 15, or lacked an exact constant-primer or identifier match. COPE v1.2.5 was used to merge the high-quality paired reads, and each unique nucleotide sequence was defined as a clonotype. Clonotypes were aligned to IMGT TRBV, TRBD and TRBJ reference segments using MiTCR v1.1. Only V-J combinations with frequency above 0.0001, covering approximately 99% of repertoires, were analysed. The TCS score was defined as the ratio of F50 (clonal expansion) to E x V (chaos), calculated using BLOSUM62-based TCRdist between CDR3 peptides within each V-J. Welch's t-statistics and random forest reduced 514 V-J features to 13, which were used in a naive Bayes classifier (R e1071). No statistical method was used to set the sample size in advance, and investigators knew the group allocation. The paper describes TCR Vbeta CDR3 sequencing of about 140 peripheral blood samples, made up of fewer than 50 ophthalmopathy patients, around 78 hyperthyroidism patients and about 17 progressor patients.

The receptor was isolated from a young woman with Graves disease. Donor details come from another sample of the same person, matched by shared clones. This receptor chain uses TRBV3-1 and TRBJ1-1; TRBD1 might be the D gene, on 5 matching bases. The sample in question was peripheral blood mononuclear cells (PBMCs), obtained at new diagnosis, from a patient treated with antithyroid drugs. In nucleotide form, the sequence is TGTGCCAGCAGCCACTCGACAGACATGAACACTGAAGCTTTCTTT. This translates into CASSHSTDMNTEAFF.